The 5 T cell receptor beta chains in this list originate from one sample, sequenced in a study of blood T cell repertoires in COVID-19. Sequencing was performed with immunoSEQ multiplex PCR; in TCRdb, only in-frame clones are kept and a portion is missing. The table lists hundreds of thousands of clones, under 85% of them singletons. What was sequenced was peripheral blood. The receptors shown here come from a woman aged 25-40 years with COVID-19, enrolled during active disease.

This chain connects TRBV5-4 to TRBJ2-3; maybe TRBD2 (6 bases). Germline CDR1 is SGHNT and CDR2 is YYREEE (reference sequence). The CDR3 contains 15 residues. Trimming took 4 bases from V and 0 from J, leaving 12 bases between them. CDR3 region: CASSHAGTSTDTQYF. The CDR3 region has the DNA TGTGCCAGCAGCCATGCCGGGACTAGCACAGATACGCAGTATTTT.

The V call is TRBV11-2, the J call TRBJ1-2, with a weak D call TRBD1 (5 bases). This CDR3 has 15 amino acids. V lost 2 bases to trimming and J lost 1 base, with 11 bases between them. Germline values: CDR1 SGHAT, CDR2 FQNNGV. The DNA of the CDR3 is TGTGCCAGCAGCTTATCCGACAGTGATAACTATGGCTACACCTTC. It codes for CASSLSDSDNYGYTF.

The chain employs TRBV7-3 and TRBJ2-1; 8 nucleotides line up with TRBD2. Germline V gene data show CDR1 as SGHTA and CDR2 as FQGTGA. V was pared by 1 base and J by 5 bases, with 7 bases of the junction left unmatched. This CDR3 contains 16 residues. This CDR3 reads CASSLMLAGINNEQFF. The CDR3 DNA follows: TGTGCCAGCAGCTTAATGTTAGCGGGGATAAACAATGAGCAGTTCTTC. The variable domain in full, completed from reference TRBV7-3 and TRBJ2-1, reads GAGVSQTPSNKVTEKGKYVELRCDPISGHTALYWYRQSLGQGPEFLIYFQGTGAADDSGLPNDRFFAVRPEGSVSTLKIQRTERGDSAVYLCASSLMLAGINNEQFFGPGTRLTVL.

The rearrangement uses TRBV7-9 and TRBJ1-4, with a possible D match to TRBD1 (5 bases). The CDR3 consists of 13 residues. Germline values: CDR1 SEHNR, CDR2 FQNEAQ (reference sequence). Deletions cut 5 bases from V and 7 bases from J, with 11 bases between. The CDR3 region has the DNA TGTGCCAGCAGCCACAGGACGGCTGAAAAACTGTTTTTT. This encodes CASSHRTAEKLFF.

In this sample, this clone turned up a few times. CDR3 in amino acids: CASSPSNTGELFF. In nucleotides, the CDR3 is TGTGCCAGCAGCCCTTCGAACACCGGGGAGCTGTTTTTT. The rearrangement links TRBV28 to TRBJ2-2; D ambiguous. Germline lookup yields CDR1 MDHEN and CDR2 SYDVKM. V dropped 6 bases and J dropped 0 bases, with 5 bases sitting between them. The CDR3 is 13 amino acids. The full variable domain, with the rest looked up from reference TRBV28 and TRBJ2-2, is DVKVTQSSRYLVKRTGEKVFLECVQDMDHENMFWYRQDPGLGLRLIYFSYDVKMKEKGDIPEGYSVSREKKERFSLILESASTNQTSMYLCASSPSNTGELFFGEGSRLTVL.